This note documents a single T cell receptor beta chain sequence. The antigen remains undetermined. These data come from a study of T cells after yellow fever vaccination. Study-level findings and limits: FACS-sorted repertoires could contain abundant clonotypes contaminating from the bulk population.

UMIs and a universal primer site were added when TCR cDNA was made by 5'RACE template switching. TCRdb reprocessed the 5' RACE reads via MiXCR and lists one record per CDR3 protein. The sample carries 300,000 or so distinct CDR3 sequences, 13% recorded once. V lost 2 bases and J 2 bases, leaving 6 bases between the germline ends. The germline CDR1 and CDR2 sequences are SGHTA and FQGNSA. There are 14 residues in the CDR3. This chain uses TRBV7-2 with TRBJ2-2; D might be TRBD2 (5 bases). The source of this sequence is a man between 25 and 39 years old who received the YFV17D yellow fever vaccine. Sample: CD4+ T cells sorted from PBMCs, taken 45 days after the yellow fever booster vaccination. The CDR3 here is CASSLWTNTGELFF. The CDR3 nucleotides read TGTGCCAGCAGCTTATGGACTAACACCGGGGAGCTGTTTTTT. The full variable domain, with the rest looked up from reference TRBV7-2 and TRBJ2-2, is GAGVSQSPSNKVTEKGKDVELRCDPISGHTALYWYRQSLGQGLEFLIYFQGNSAPDKSGLPSDRFSAERTGGSVSTLTIQRTQQEDSAVYLCASSLWTNTGELFFGEGSRLTVL.